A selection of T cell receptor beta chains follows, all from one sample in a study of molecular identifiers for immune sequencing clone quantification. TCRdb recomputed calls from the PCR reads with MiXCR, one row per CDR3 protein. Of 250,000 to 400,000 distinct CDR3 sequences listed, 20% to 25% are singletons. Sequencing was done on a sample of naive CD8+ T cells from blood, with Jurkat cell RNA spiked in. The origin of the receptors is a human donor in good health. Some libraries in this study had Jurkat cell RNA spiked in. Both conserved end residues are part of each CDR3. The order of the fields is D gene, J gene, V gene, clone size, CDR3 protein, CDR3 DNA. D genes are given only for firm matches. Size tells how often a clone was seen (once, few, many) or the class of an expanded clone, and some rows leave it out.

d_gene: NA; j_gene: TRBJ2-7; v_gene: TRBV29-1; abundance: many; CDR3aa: CSVAASGDYEQYF; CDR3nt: TGCAGCGTTGCCGCCAGCGGAGACTACGAGCAGTACTTC
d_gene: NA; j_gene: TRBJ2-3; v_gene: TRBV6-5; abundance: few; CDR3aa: CASTSGYASTDAQYF; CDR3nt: TGTGCCAGCACCTCGGGGTACGCTAGCACAGATGCGCAGTATTTT
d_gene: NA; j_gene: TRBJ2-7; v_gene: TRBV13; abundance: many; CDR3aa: CASSPSSAYEQYF; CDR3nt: TGTGCCAGCAGCCCGTCCAGCGCTTACGAGCAGTACTTC
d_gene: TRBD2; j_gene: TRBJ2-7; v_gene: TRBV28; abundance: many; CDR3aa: CASRPEVAGYEQYF; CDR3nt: TGTGCCAGCAGACCCGAGGTAGCGGGGTACGAGCAGTACTTC
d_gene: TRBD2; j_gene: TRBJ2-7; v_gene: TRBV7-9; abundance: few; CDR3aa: CASSSELPSAGGTSYEQYF; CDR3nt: TGTGCCAGCAGCTCAGAACTACCCAGCGCGGGAGGGACCTCCTACGAGCAGTACTTC
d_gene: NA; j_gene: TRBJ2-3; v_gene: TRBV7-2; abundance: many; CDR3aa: CASSWGDDTQYF; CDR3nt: TGTGCCAGCAGCTGGGGAGACGATACGCAGTATTTT
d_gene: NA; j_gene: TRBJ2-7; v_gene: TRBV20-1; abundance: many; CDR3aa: CSARGVGGSYEQYF; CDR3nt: TGCAGTGCTAGGGGGGTAGGAGGGAGCTACGAGCAGTACTTC
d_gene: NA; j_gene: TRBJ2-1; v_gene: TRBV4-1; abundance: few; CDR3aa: CASSQVEGGPFNEQFF; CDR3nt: TGCGCCAGCAGCCAAGTAGAGGGGGGGCCGTTCAATGAGCAGTTCTTC
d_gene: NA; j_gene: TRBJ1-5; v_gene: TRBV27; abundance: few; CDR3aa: CASSLAPLSNQPQHF; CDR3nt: TGTGCCAGCAGTTTAGCCCCCTTGAGCAATCAGCCCCAGCATTTT
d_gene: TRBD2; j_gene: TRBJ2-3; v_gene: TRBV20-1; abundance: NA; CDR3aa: CSARDLTGIAGVTDTQYF; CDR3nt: TGCAGTGCTAGAGACCTCACCGGGATCGCGGGAGTCACAGATACGCAGTATTTT
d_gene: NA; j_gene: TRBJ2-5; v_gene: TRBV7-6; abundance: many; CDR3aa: CASSRLYQETQYF; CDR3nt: TGTGCCAGCAGCCGACTTTACCAAGAGACCCAGTACTTC
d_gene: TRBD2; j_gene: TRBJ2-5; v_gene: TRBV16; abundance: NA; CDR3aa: CASLRTSGSIETQYF; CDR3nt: TGTGCCAGCTTGAGGACTAGCGGGAGTATCGAGACCCAGTACTTC
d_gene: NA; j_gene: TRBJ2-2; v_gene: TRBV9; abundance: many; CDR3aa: CASSHPRGQANTGELFF; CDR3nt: TGTGCCAGCAGCCACCCTAGAGGGCAGGCGAACACCGGGGAGCTGTTTTTT
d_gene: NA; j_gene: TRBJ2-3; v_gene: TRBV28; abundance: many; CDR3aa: CASSGTTHGTDTQYF; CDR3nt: TGTGCCAGCAGCGGGACGACCCACGGCACAGATACGCAGTATTTT
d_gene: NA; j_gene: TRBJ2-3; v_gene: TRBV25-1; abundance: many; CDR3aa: CASSEWRGRTDTQYF; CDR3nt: TGTGCCAGCAGTGAATGGAGGGGTCGCACAGATACGCAGTATTTT
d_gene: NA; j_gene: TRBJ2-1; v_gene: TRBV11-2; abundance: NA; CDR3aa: CASSSGALFF; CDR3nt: TGTGCCAGCAGTTCAGGGGCCTTGTTCTTC
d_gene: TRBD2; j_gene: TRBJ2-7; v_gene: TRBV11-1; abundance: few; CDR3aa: CASSLASGTFEQYF; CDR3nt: TGTGCCAGCAGCTTAGCGAGCGGGACCTTCGAGCAGTACTTC
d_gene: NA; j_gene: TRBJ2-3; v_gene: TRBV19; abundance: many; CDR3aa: CASSIVGVSTDTQYF; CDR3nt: TGTGCCAGTAGTATAGTTGGGGTCAGCACAGATACGCAGTATTTT
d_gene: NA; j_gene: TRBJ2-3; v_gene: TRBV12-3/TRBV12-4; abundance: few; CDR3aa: CASSFGVGGSTDTQYF; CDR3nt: TGTGCCAGCAGTTTCGGTGTCGGGGGCAGCACAGATACGCAGTATTTT
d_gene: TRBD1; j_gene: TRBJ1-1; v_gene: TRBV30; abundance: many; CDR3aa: CAWSAGQGGTEAFF; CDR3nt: TGTGCCTGGAGTGCCGGACAGGGGGGTACTGAAGCTTTCTTT
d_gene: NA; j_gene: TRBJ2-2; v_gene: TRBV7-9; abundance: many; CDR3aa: CASSSPLYTGELFF; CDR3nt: TGTGCCAGCAGCTCCCCCCTGTACACCGGGGAGCTGTTTTTT
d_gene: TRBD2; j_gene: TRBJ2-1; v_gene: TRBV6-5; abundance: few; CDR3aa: CASSYSGAAGGGNEQFF; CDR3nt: TGTGCCAGCAGTTACTCCGGCGCGGCGGGGGGGGGCAATGAGCAGTTCTTC
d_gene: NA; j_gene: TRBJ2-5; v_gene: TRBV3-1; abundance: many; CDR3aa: CASSQDGRIQETQYF; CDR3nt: TGTGCCAGCAGCCAAGACGGGAGAATTCAAGAGACCCAGTACTTC
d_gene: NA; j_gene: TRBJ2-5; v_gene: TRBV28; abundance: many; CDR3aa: CASRGEVMQQQETQYF; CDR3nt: TGTGCCAGCAGGGGGGAGGTTATGCAGCAACAAGAGACCCAGTACTTC
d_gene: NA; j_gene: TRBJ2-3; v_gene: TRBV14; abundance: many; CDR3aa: CASSHEGGTDTQYF; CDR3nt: TGTGCCAGCAGCCATGAGGGAGGCACAGATACGCAGTATTTT
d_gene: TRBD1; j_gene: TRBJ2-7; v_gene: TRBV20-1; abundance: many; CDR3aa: CSAPAQGAHYEQYF; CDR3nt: TGCAGTGCTCCCGCTCAGGGGGCTCACTACGAGCAGTACTTC
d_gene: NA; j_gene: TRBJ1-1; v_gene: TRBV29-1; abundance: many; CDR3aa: CSVGSYAFF; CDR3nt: TGCAGCGTGGGTTCTTATGCTTTCTTT
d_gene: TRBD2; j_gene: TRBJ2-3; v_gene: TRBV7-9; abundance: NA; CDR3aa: CASSSLLAGVTDTQYF; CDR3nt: TGTGCCAGCAGCTCCCTACTAGCGGGCGTCACAGATACGCAGTATTTT
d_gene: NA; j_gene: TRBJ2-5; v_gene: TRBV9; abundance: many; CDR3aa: CASSVSGVSQETQYF; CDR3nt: TGTGCCAGCAGCGTGAGCGGCGTAAGCCAAGAGACCCAGTACTTC
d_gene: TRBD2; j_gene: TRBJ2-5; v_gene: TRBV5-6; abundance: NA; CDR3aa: CASSRGLAGDLRAQYF; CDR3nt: TGTGCCAGCAGCCGGGGACTAGCGGGAGACTTGAGGGCCCAGTACTTC
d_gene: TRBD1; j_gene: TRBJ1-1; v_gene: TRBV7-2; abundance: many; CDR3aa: CASSFTGGALGAFF; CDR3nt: TGTGCCAGCAGCTTTACAGGGGGCGCGTTGGGGGCTTTCTTT
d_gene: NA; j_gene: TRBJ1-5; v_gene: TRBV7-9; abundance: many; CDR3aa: CASSLGGGSQPQHF; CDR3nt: TGTGCCAGCAGCTTAGGGGGCGGTAGTCAGCCCCAGCATTTT